The source of this T cell receptor beta chain is a study of blood T cell repertoires in COVID-19. From germline, CDR1 is MNHEY and CDR2 SVGAGI. The CDR3 extends over 13 amino acids. V dropped 11 bases and J dropped 4; count of bases not matched to a gene: 6. Profiling relied on immunoSEQ multiplex PCR, and the TCRdb table lists in-frame clones only, not all of them. The data show 35,000 to 40,000 clones, about 80% seen once. Material for sequencing was peripheral blood. The source is a human donor with acute or convalescent COVID-19. The donor label of this sample is uncertain. The rearrangement links TRBV6-5 to TRBJ1-1, with TRBD1 identical over 11 bases. As DNA, the CDR3 is TGTGCCGCTACCGGGACAGGGGGCACTGAAGCTTTCTTT. Amino acids: CAATGTGGTEAFF.